A single sample is the source of the 29 T cell receptor beta chains below, sequenced in a study of Graves' ophthalmopathy and Graves' hyperthyroidism. RNA transcripts yielded amplified TCR beta CDR3 regions. The first round was an RT-PCR with HTBI primers, and the second round was a multiplex PCR. TCRdb re-derived calls from the multiplex PCR reads in MiXCR, one entry per CDR3 protein. Of hundreds of thousands of distinct CDR3 sequences listed, 22% are singletons. Source material: peripheral blood. The receptors originated from a young woman with stable Graves' hyperthyroidism. Some clones in this sample may be carry-over from other donors' samples.

This clonotype was seen a handful of times. The chain joins TRBV30 to TRBJ1-1; 9 bases fit TRBD1. The CDR3 spans 16 residues. Trimming took 5 bases from V and 1 from J; bases not matched to a gene: 11. CDR1 GTSNPN and CDR2 SVGIG come from the germline V gene (reference sequence). The CDR3, as DNA: TGTGCCTGGGCCGGGACAGGGATCTGGGCGAACACTGAAGCTTTCTTT. It translates to CAWAGTGIWANTEAFF.

The chain links TRBV4-1 to TRBJ1-2; 7 bases are a match to TRBD1. The CDR3 totals 14 residues. V gave up 4 bases and J gave up 8 bases; unmatched junction bases: 10. CDR1 and CDR2 from the germline V gene are MGHRA and YSYEKL. In DNA form, the CDR3 reads TGCGCCAGCAGCCTACCCCCGGTAGGGGGCGGCTACACCTTC. It is translated as CASSLPPVGGGYTF.

J is TRBJ1-5 and V is TRBV2; D is ambiguous. V gave up 4 bases and J gave up 4 bases, with 8 bases separating them. Germline V gene lookup returns CDR1 SNHLY and CDR2 FYNNEI. The CDR3 contains 13 residues. The CDR3 region has the DNA TGTGCCAGCAGTGTATCACTTAATCAGCCCCAGCATTTT. It translates to CASSVSLNQPQHF.

This clonotype was counted ten times or more. This chain links TRBV20-1 with TRBJ1-5; possible D gene TRBD1, 5 bases. With 1 base removed from V and 4 bases from J, the gap between germline ends came to 23 bases. The CDR3 has 18 amino acids. Germline-derived CDR1 and CDR2 are DFQATT and SNEGSKA (reference sequence). CDR3 nucleotides: TGCAGTGCTAGAGCTCCCCATGGGACTGGGACGTTGAATCAGCCCCAGCATTTT. The encoded protein is CSARAPHGTGTLNQPQHF.

The genes are TRBV15 and TRBJ2-7, with a possible D match to TRBD2 (6 bases). The CDR3 totals 14 residues. Germline loops: CDR1 LNHNV, CDR2 YYDKDF (reference sequence). Trimming took off 5 bases at V and 4 bases at J, with 15 bases between the two ends. CDR3 loop: CATSPERTTYEQYF. The CDR3 DNA reads TGTGCCACCAGCCCCGAACGGACTACTTACGAGCAGTACTTC.

The chain links TRBV27 to TRBJ1-1, with a tentative D call TRBD1 (5 bases). Trimming stripped 8 bases from V and 0 bases from J, with 10 bases between. This CDR3 comprises 13 residues. Per germline, CDR1 MNHEY and CDR2 SMNVEV (reference sequence). The CDR3 region is CASQETVNTEAFF. DNA of the CDR3: TGTGCCAGCCAAGAGACAGTGAACACTGAAGCTTTCTTT.

The chain has TRBV5-1 and TRBJ2-2; TRBD1 matches 8 bases. Germline V CDR1 and CDR2: SGHRS, YFSETQ. V trimming: 2 bases; J trimming: 6 bases; junction bases outside the gene matches: 6. The CDR3 spans 15 residues. The DNA for the CDR3 is TGCGCCAGCAGCTTAAAAGGACAGGGTGCCGGGGAGCTGTTTTTT. Amino acids: CASSLKGQGAGELFF.

This clonotype was observed at least ten times. The CDR3 coding sequence is TGTGCCAGCAGTCCCCGGGCAGGGGTGGCCAAAAACATTCAGTACTTC. The encoded protein is CASSPRAGVAKNIQYF. This chain links TRBV12-3 or TRBV12-4 with TRBJ2-4, with D possibly TRBD1 on 6 matching bases. The CDR3 runs 16 residues. The V and J ends lost 5 bases and 1 base respectively, with 15 bases between them.

This clonotype came up a few times. A read error may account for a junction end that differs from germline. The CDR3 coding sequence is TGCAGTGCTAGTTTCAGGAATACGGGAGGGCCGGACATTAAGTACTTC. Protein product: CSASFRNTGGPDIKYF. The chain employs TRBV20-1 and TRBJ2-4; TRBD2 matches 8 bases. This CDR3 region has 16 residues. Germline assignment: CDR1 DFQATT and CDR2 SNEGSKA (reference sequence).

The rearrangement uses TRBV20-1 and TRBJ2-7; D tentatively fits TRBD1 or TRBD2 (6 bases each). CDR3 size: 14 residues. In germline, CDR1 is DFQATT, CDR2 SNEGSKA (reference sequence). CDR3 sequence: CSAASGAANYEQYF. CDR3 in DNA: TGCAGCGCCGCTTCGGGGGCAGCCAACTACGAGCAGTACTTC.

This clonotype was counted ten times or more. The chain links TRBV9 to TRBJ2-7; D is unclear. There are 14 residues in the CDR3. Germline CDR1 and CDR2: SGDLS and YYNGEE. V was shortened by 0 bases and J by 2 bases, with 9 bases between the two germline ends. CDR3 sequence: CASSVGGATYEQYF. The CDR3 coding sequence is TGTGCCAGCAGCGTAGGCGGAGCGACCTACGAGCAGTACTTC.

The chain has TRBV14 and TRBJ2-7, with D possibly matching TRBD1 (5 bases). Per germline, CDR1 SGHDN and CDR2 FVKESK. CDR3 size: 12 residues. V shed 2 bases and J shed 8 bases, with 10 bases lying between them. The CDR3 here is CASSQTDSKQYF. In DNA, the CDR3 is TGTGCCAGCAGCCAAACCGACAGCAAGCAGTACTTC.

This clonotype has only a few counts. This chain uses TRBV7-9 with TRBJ1-1; 10 bases are a match to TRBD1. The CDR3 runs to 13 residues. Germline-derived CDR1 and CDR2 are SEHNR and FQNEAQ (reference sequence). V was clipped by 3 bases and J by 10 bases; unmatched bases: 5. The CDR3 DNA reads TGTGCCAGCAGCTTTGTGGACAGGGGGGTAGCTTTCTTT. Its translation: CASSFVDRGVAFF.

This clonotype came up many times. J is TRBJ2-7 and V is TRBV6-1; D may be TRBD1 (5 bases). V gave up 4 bases and J gave up 5 bases, with 6 bases separating them. The germline gives CDR1 MNHNS, CDR2 SASEGT. The CDR3 totals 11 residues. DNA for the CDR3: TGTGCCAGCAGTGTCAGGGACGAGCAGTACTTC. It codes for CASSVRDEQYF.

This clonotype was observed at least ten times. This chain joins TRBV6-1 and TRBJ1-1; D gene ambiguous. With 6 bases removed from V and 5 bases from J, the gap between germline ends came to 16 bases. Germline lookup yields CDR1 MNHNS and CDR2 SASEGT. There are 14 residues in the CDR3. Here the CDR3 reads CASRVAVVQTEAFF. The CDR3 nucleotides read TGTGCCAGCAGGGTTGCGGTCGTTCAAACTGAAGCTTTCTTT.

The chain carries TRBV11-1 and TRBJ2-7; D uncertain. The CDR3 spans 17 residues. V was trimmed by 3 bases and J by 2 bases, leaving 20 bases between them. CDR1 is SGHAT, CDR2 FQDESV, per germline (reference sequence). The CDR3 coding sequence is TGTGCCAGCAGCTTCGTCGGGTCGCAGCCTACACCCTACGAGCAGTACTTC. Amino acid sequence: CASSFVGSQPTPYEQYF.

This sequence joins TRBV20-1 and TRBJ1-6; possibly TRBD1 for D (5 bases). Trimming left V 1 base short and J 8 bases short, with 9 bases between. The CDR3 has 13 residues. The germline V gene has CDR1 DFQATT and CDR2 SNEGSKA (reference sequence). The CDR3 here is CSARGGVDSPLHF. CDR3 bases: TGCAGTGCTAGAGGAGGGGTGGATTCACCCCTCCACTTT.

This clonotype was counted at least ten times. CDR3: CASSYSGFYEQYF. CDR3 bases: TGTGCCAGCAGCTATTCAGGCTTCTACGAGCAGTACTTC. V is TRBV5-6 and J is TRBJ2-7; D is ambiguous. The germline V gene encodes CDR1 SGHDT and CDR2 YYEEEE. The CDR3 is 13 amino acids. V was shortened by 3 bases and J by 3 bases, with 10 bases between the two germline ends.

This clonotype was detected a few times. The chain couples TRBV19 to TRBJ1-3; weak D call: TRBD1 (6 bases). Trimming took off 5 bases at V and 3 bases at J, with 17 bases between the two ends. The CDR3 runs 16 residues. Germline CDR1 and CDR2: LNHDA and SQIVND (reference sequence). This chain's CDR3 is CASSHRGQRNGNTIYF. CDR3 sequence (DNA): TGTGCCAGTAGTCATCGGGGGCAGCGAAATGGAAACACCATATATTTT. The full variable domain, in which reference TRBV19 and TRBJ1-3 provide the parts outside the CDR3, is DGGITQSPKYLFRKEGQNVTLSCEQNLNHDAMYWYRQDPGQGLRLIYYSQIVNDFQKGDIAEGYSVSREKKESFPLTVTSAQKNPTAFYLCASSHRGQRNGNTIYFGEGSWLTVV.

This clonotype was observed many times. The DNA of the CDR3 is TGCGCCAGCAGCCGGACAGGGGAAGGGAACACTGAAGCTTTCTTT. Amino acids: CASSRTGEGNTEAFF. The genes are TRBV4-1 and TRBJ1-1; 9 bases line up with TRBD1. The germline V gene encodes CDR1 MGHRA and CDR2 YSYEKL. The CDR3 has 15 residues. J was trimmed by 1 base and V by 4 bases; bases with no gene match: 4.

The table lists this clonotype with many counts. CDR3 bases: TGTGCCAGTAGTCTAAACCTGAGAGCTTTCTTT. As protein: CASSLNLRAFF. V is TRBV19 and J is TRBJ1-1, with D unresolved. Germline lookup yields CDR1 LNHDA and CDR2 SQIVND (reference sequence). Trimming removed 5 bases at V and 10 bases at J, with 11 bases between. The CDR3 extends over 11 amino acids. Filled out from reference TRBV19 and TRBJ1-1, the complete variable domain reads DGGITQSPKYLFRKEGQNVTLSCEQNLNHDAMYWYRQDPGQGLRLIYYSQIVNDFQKGDIAEGYSVSREKKESFPLTVTSAQKNPTAFYLCASSLNLRAFFGQGTRLTVV.

The sample holds many counts of this clonotype. This sequence joins TRBV11-2 and TRBJ2-7; weak D call: TRBD1 (6 bases). The CDR3 totals 14 residues. The V gene lost 5 bases and the J gene lost 1 base, with 12 bases spanning the gap. CDR1 is SGHAT and CDR2 is FQNNGV in the germline V gene. Here the CDR3 reads CASSALTGSYEQYF. CDR3 nucleotides: TGTGCCAGCAGCGCCCTGACAGGTTCCTACGAGCAGTACTTC.

This clonotype was seen repeatedly, ten times or more. This sequence joins TRBV28 and TRBJ2-5; 7 nucleotides line up with TRBD2. Unmatched junction bases numbered 8, after V lost 2 bases and J lost 2 bases. The CDR3 is 16 amino acids. Germline CDR1 and CDR2: MDHEN and SYDVKM. The CDR3 nucleotides read TGTGCCAGCAGTTTACCCCACCTAGCGGATCAAGAGACCCAGTACTTC. Protein sequence: CASSLPHLADQETQYF.

This clonotype was seen at least ten times. The chain uses TRBV30 and TRBJ1-5, with D hard to call. CDR3 length equals 12 residues. V dropped 5 bases and J dropped 7 bases, with 12 bases sitting between them. Germline CDR1 and CDR2: GTSNPN and SVGIG (reference sequence). CDR3 DNA sequence: TGTGCCTGGGGGTGGGGAGGGCAGCCCCAGCATTTT. It specifies CAWGWGGQPQHF. The full variable domain, its missing parts supplied by reference TRBV30 and TRBJ1-5, is SQTIHQWPATLVQPVGSPLSLECTVEGTSNPNLYWYRQAAGRGLQLLFYSVGIGQISSEVPQNLSASRPQDRQFILSSKKLLLSDSGFYLCAWGWGGQPQHFGDGTRLSIL.

This clonotype was counted many times. The chain uses TRBV12-3 or TRBV12-4 and TRBJ2-5, with 7 bases that match TRBD1. This CDR3 comprises 14 residues. The V and J ends lost 4 bases and 5 bases, in that order; junction bases with no gene match: 7. CDR3 in amino acids: CASSSLTGAETQYF. CDR3 in DNA: TGTGCCAGCAGTTCGCTTACAGGGGCCGAGACCCAGTACTTC.

This clonotype was observed many times. The rearrangement joins TRBV11-2 to TRBJ1-1; D is undetermined. Per the germline V gene, CDR1 is SGHAT and CDR2 is FQNNGV. V lost 1 base, J lost 1 base, and 4 bases lay in between. CDR3 length: 13 residues. Written as DNA, the CDR3 is TGTGCCAGCAGCTTAGTACCGAACACTGAAGCTTTCTTT. It specifies CASSLVPNTEAFF.

This chain joins TRBV6-2 or TRBV6-3 and TRBJ1-5; 11 bases align to TRBD1. Germline V gives CDR1 MNHEY, CDR2 SVGEGT. The CDR3 covers 15 residues. After removal of 7 bases from V and 0 bases from J, the junction contained 2 bases not matched to a gene. In DNA form, the CDR3 reads TGTGCCAGCACCGGGACAGGGGGTAGCAATCAGCCCCAGCATTTT. Residues: CASTGTGGSNQPQHF.

The sample holds many counts of this clonotype. The rearrangement links TRBV5-1 to TRBJ1-2; 10 positions agree with TRBD1. V was pared by 4 bases and J by 4 bases, with 7 bases of the junction left unmatched. CDR3 length equals 15 residues. CDR1 and CDR2 (germline): SGHRS, YFSETQ. As DNA, the CDR3 is TGCGCCAGCAGCACCGCCGGGACAGGGGTCTATGGCTACACCTTC. It translates to CASSTAGTGVYGYTF.

This clonotype was seen ten or more times. This chain joins TRBV6-2 or TRBV6-3 and TRBJ1-2; no clear D gene. V was pared by 8 bases and J by 7 bases, with 14 bases between. CDR1 MNHEY and CDR2 SVGEGT come from the germline V gene. This CDR3 region has 12 residues. For the CDR3, the DNA is TGTGCCAGCGGACCGTACAGTTCTGGCTACACCTTC. This sequence encodes CASGPYSSGYTF.